These T cell receptor beta chains were read from a single sample in a study of tumor and adjacent non-tumor tissue in lung cancer. MiXCR was run by TCRdb on the multiplex PCR reads, yielding one entry per CDR3 protein. This sample has about 90,000 distinct CDR3 sequences, with around three quarters found just once. Sequenced material: distant non-tumor lung tissue. All receptors come from a woman between 50 and 59 years old with non-small cell lung cancer. Each CDR3 is given with its conserved first and last residue. Fields, in order: V gene, clone size, J gene, CDR3 protein. Expanded clones are given a class, and other clones once, few, many or no size at all.

V gene: TRBV6-6; clone size: NA; J gene: TRBJ2-5; CDR3 protein: CANSDSDSQETQYF
V gene: TRBV4-1; clone size: NA; J gene: TRBJ2-3; CDR3 protein: CTSSYGPSIDTHYF
V gene: TRBV11-2; clone size: NA; J gene: TRBJ2-1; CDR3 protein: CASNLEPVQGFTEQFF
V gene: TRBV20-1; clone size: few; J gene: TRBJ2-5; CDR3 protein: CSAKTGDRETQYF
V gene: TRBV11-2; clone size: few; J gene: TRBJ2-2; CDR3 protein: CASSLENSRELFF
V gene: TRBV6-2/TRBV6-3; clone size: NA; J gene: TRBJ2-6; CDR3 protein: CASSRDSSGVNVLTF
V gene: TRBV12-3/TRBV12-4; clone size: many; J gene: TRBJ2-3; CDR3 protein: CASSFGLDEITDTQYF
V gene: TRBV6-1; clone size: NA; J gene: NA; CDR3 protein: CASSIRWDSRQPQYF
V gene: TRBV24-1; clone size: many; J gene: TRBJ2-1; CDR3 protein: CATSDRWTRYNEQFF
V gene: TRBV6-1; clone size: many; J gene: TRBJ2-3; CDR3 protein: CASSRQTGGADTQYF
V gene: TRBV12-3/TRBV12-4; clone size: NA; J gene: TRBJ2-2; CDR3 protein: CASSLGTVTNTGELLF
V gene: TRBV5-5; clone size: NA; J gene: TRBJ2-7; CDR3 protein: CTSSMGAGSYEQYF
V gene: TRBV5-6; clone size: NA; J gene: TRBJ2-1; CDR3 protein: CASISTGHNEQLF
V gene: TRBV29-1; clone size: NA; J gene: TRBJ2-1; CDR3 protein: CSVPSGGTGKDSEQLF
V gene: TRBV6-6; clone size: NA; J gene: TRBJ2-7; CDR3 protein: CASSYSLTELYF
V gene: TRBV6-6; clone size: NA; J gene: TRBJ1-3; CDR3 protein: CASSEGTSGNIIYF
V gene: TRBV11-2; clone size: medium-sized; J gene: TRBJ2-3; CDR3 protein: CASSFPRLGLTDTQYF
V gene: TRBV6-5; clone size: NA; J gene: TRBJ2-3; CDR3 protein: CGNRLFKGQGAKGTDTQYF
V gene: TRBV6-5; clone size: once; J gene: TRBJ1-5; CDR3 protein: CTSKRTPGGNQPHHF
V gene: TRBV6-1; clone size: NA; J gene: TRBJ2-5; CDR3 protein: CASRAYLGGETQYF
V gene: TRBV11-2; clone size: NA; J gene: TRBJ1-6; CDR3 protein: CASSLEFGRNSPIHF
V gene: TRBV12-3/TRBV12-4; clone size: NA; J gene: TRBJ2-1; CDR3 protein: CASTLGAGDEQSF
V gene: TRBV5-5; clone size: NA; J gene: TRBJ2-7; CDR3 protein: CASSSTPGQDYERYF
V gene: TRBV6-1; clone size: NA; J gene: TRBJ2-7; CDR3 protein: CASSEDLRSYYEQYF
V gene: TRBV18; clone size: NA; J gene: TRBJ2-1; CDR3 protein: CASSPPRTSGRGIPIEQFF
V gene: TRBV6-5; clone size: NA; J gene: TRBJ2-2; CDR3 protein: CARSYSSIAGEQFF
V gene: TRBV5-4; clone size: NA; J gene: TRBJ1-2; CDR3 protein: CASTAGTGTYGYNF
V gene: TRBV12-3/TRBV12-4; clone size: NA; J gene: TRBJ2-1; CDR3 protein: CASNSQGRGSNEEFF
V gene: TRBV20-1; clone size: NA; J gene: TRBJ2-1; CDR3 protein: CSARNPGGQVFEQFF
V gene: TRBV6-5; clone size: NA; J gene: TRBJ2-7; CDR3 protein: CASRRQGERYF
V gene: TRBV6-1; clone size: NA; J gene: TRBJ1-6; CDR3 protein: CASSEFDRGTGGSPHHF
V gene: TRBV29-1; clone size: NA; J gene: TRBJ2-1; CDR3 protein: CSVSQAGGPNKQSF
V gene: TRBV11-2; clone size: NA; J gene: TRBJ2-3; CDR3 protein: CASNLGPSGNHTQYF